This paragraph reports one T cell receptor beta chain. The sample is drawn from a study of blood T cell repertoires in COVID-19. On the study more broadly: COVID-19 samples, acute and convalescent, were from the United States, Italy and Spain. Sources were T cells, B-cell-depleted T cells, or PBMCs; the material itself was cDNA or gDNA.

Cohort 3 recovery required two negative PCRs, clearance, or symptom resolution. The protocol was immunoSEQ multiplex PCR, while the TCRdb copy is restricted to in-frame clones and leaves out a portion. The sample has a few hundred thousand clones, 70% to 90% seen once. V lost 4 bases to trimming and J lost 0 bases; unmatched junction nucleotides: 3. The CDR3 extends over 15 amino acids. The V gene's germline CDR1 is SGHNT and CDR2 YYREEE (reference sequence). The sequencing input was PBMCs or T cells enriched from blood (not recorded which). The V call is TRBV5-4, the J call TRBJ2-2; TRBD1 aligns across 7 bases. The source is a woman aged 30 to 39 who had recovered from COVID-19. The CDR3 nucleotides read TGTGCCAGCAGCCCCGACAGGGCGAACACCGGGGAGCTGTTTTTT. This codes for CASSPDRANTGELFF. The variable domain in full, with the rest retrieved from reference TRBV5-4 and TRBJ2-2, is ETGVTQSPTHLIKTRGQQVTLRCSSQSGHNTVSWYQQALGQGPQFIFQYYREEENGRGNFPPRFSGLQFPNYSSELNVNALELDDSALYLCASSPDRANTGELFFGEGSRLTVL.